A selection of T cell receptor beta chains follows, all from one sample in a study of shared T cell receptors in the human thymus. TCRdb's table, derived via immunoSEQ multiplex PCR, lists solely in-frame clones and lacks some. There are roughly 550,000 clones in the sample; roughly 74% occur only once, and 0.01% to 0.015% lies in the top ten. The same sample was also studied in work on human thymus T cells.

Sequenced input: thymocytes. The receptors originated from a boy in the first two years of life with a congenital heart defect. Each CDR3 is given with its conserved first and last residue. The D gene is left open where the match is weak. A row's size may be missing; if present it is once, few, many or a size class.

abundance | j_gene | d_gene | v_gene | CDR3nt | CDR3aa
few | TRBJ1-1 | NA | TRBV7-2 | TGTGCCAGCAGCCTTGGGGGCAGTGAAGCTTTCTTT | CASSLGGSEAFF
NA | TRBJ2-6 | TRBD1 | TRBV29-1 | TGCAGCGTTGAAAACAGGGGGCCCCCCGGGGCCAACGTCCTGACTTTC | CSVENRGPPGANVLTF
NA | TRBJ2-2 | TRBD2 | TRBV9 | TGTGCCAGCAGCCCCCAACAGCGGGAGGAGGACGGGGAGCTGTTTTTT | CASSPQQREEDGELFF
NA | TRBJ2-7 | TRBD1 | TRBV6-1 | TGTGCCAGCAGTGAAGGGGACAGGGGATACTACGAGCAGTACTTC | CASSEGDRGYYEQYF
few | TRBJ2-4 | TRBD1 | TRBV19 | TGTGCCAGTAGTGTCGACAGGGTGCACATTCAGTACTTC | CASSVDRVHIQYF
NA | TRBJ1-4 | NA | TRBV6-1 | TGTGCTAACTCCTGGGGGGGGGCTAGCGAAAAACTGTTTTTT | CANSWGGASEKLFF
NA | TRBJ2-7 | TRBD2 | TRBV19 | TGTGCCAGTAGTACAACGGGACTAGCGGACTACGAGCAGTACTTC | CASSTTGLADYEQYF
NA | TRBJ1-4 | TRBD1 | TRBV6-5 | TGTGCCAGCAGGGATACAGGGGAGAGTGAAAAACTGTTTTTT | CASRDTGESEKLFF
NA | TRBJ2-3 | TRBD1 | TRBV27 | TGTGCCAGCAGTATACAGGGGGGAGGCACAGATACGCAGTATTTT | CASSIQGGGTDTQYF
few | TRBJ2-2 | TRBD2 | TRBV7-7 | TGTGCCAGCAGCTTAGCGGCGGGGGAGCCTAACACCGGGGAGCTGTTTTTT | CASSLAAGEPNTGELFF
NA | TRBJ2-5 | NA | TRBV7-9 | TGTGCCAGCAGCTACGAGTCAGGGGCGTTGGAGACCCAGTACTTC | CASSYESGALETQYF
NA | TRBJ2-4 | TRBD1 | TRBV7-2 | TGTGCCAGCAGCTTGGGACAGGGCTCGCCCAAAAACATTCAGTACTTC | CASSLGQGSPKNIQYF
NA | TRBJ2-5 | NA | TRBV6-5 | TGTGCCAGCAGTCGGGGGAGAGGAGAGACCCAGTACTTC | CASSRGRGETQYF
NA | TRBJ1-2 | TRBD1 | TRBV27 | TGTGCCAGCAGTTTCCGGGACAGGGGGCTAATCGACTATGGCTACACCTTC | CASSFRDRGLIDYGYTF
NA | TRBJ1-4 | TRBD1 | TRBV28 | TGTGCCAGCAGTCCCCAGGGGGCAGACGAAAAACTGTTTTTT | CASSPQGADEKLFF
NA | TRBJ1-1 | NA | TRBV16 | TGTGCCAGCAGCCAATATACAGCTTCAAACACTGAAGCTTTCTTT | CASSQYTASNTEAFF
NA | TRBJ2-2 | TRBD1 | TRBV18 | TGTGCCAGCTCACCAGAATGGGACAGATCGAACACCGGGGAGCTGTTTTTT | CASSPEWDRSNTGELFF
NA | TRBJ2-5 | TRBD2 | TRBV27 | TGTGCCAGCAGCCCCCGGGGGGGCGGTTTTCCGAAGACCCAGTACTTC | CASSPRGGGFPKTQYF
NA | TRBJ2-1 | TRBD1 | TRBV28 | TGTGCCAGCAGCAGACCGGGACAGGGTCTCAATGAGCAGTTCTTC | CASSRPGQGLNEQFF
NA | TRBJ1-2 | NA | TRBV9 | TGTGCCAGCAGCCCCCTTTTGGGAGGGGGGGAGGGCTACACCTTC | CASSPLLGGGEGYTF
NA | TRBJ2-1 | NA | TRBV30 | TGTGCCTGGAGTGTACTCGACTACAATGAGCAGTTCTTC | CAWSVLDYNEQFF
NA | TRBJ2-5 | NA | TRBV5-4 | TGTGCCAGCAGGGGGGACACGCAAGAGACCCAGTACTTC | CASRGDTQETQYF
NA | TRBJ2-7 | TRBD2 | TRBV10-3 | TGTGCCATCAGTCGCGGACTAGCGGGAGTATTCTACGAGCAGTACTTC | CAISRGLAGVFYEQYF
NA | TRBJ1-1 | TRBD1 | TRBV7-6 | TGTGCCAGCAGCTTAGTCTCGGGACAGGCCACTGAAGCTTTCTTT | CASSLVSGQATEAFF
NA | TRBJ2-7 | TRBD1 | TRBV5-8 | TGTGCCAGCAGCTTTGAGGGGGCCTCCTACGAGCAGTACTTC | CASSFEGASYEQYF
NA | TRBJ1-1 | NA | TRBV15 | TGTGCCACCAGCAGAGTTACGCCGGGACTTCGGTTT | CATSRVTPGLRF
few | TRBJ2-2 | NA | TRBV28 | TGTGCCAGCAGGGGGGGACGGAACACCGGGGAGCTGTTTTTT | CASRGGRNTGELFF
NA | TRBJ1-2 | TRBD1 | TRBV23-1 | TGCGCCAGCTTTTCGGGGGACAGGGAAGGAGTCTGGGGCTATGGCTACACCTTC | CASFSGDREGVWGYGYTF
NA | TRBJ2-7 | NA | TRBV19 | TGTGCCAGTCGGGATGGCTCCTACGAGCAGTACTTC | CASRDGSYEQYF
NA | TRBJ2-7 | NA | TRBV27 | TGTGCCAGCAGTTTATCCAGGGGTATTGTCCACGAGCAGTACTTC | CASSLSRGIVHEQYF
NA | TRBJ2-1 | NA | TRBV27 | TGTGCCAGCAGTTTATCGGAAGGGGGGGACAACAATGAGCAGTTCTTC | CASSLSEGGDNNEQFF
NA | TRBJ2-1 | TRBD2 | TRBV4-1 | TGCGCCAGCAGCCAAGATAGCGGCGGGAGGGCCGATGAGCAGTTCTTC | CASSQDSGGRADEQFF
NA | TRBJ1-1 | NA | TRBV12-5 | TGTGCTAGTGGCCCCCGGGAGGGGGGTAAAGCTTTCTTT | CASGPREGGKAFF
few | TRBJ1-3 | NA | TRBV11-2 | TGTGCCAGCAGCCGAGGACTGCATACCTCTGGAAACACCATATATTTT | CASSRGLHTSGNTIYF
NA | TRBJ2-1 | TRBD2 | TRBV5-1 | TGCGCCAGCAGCTTCCGACTAGCGGGCTCCCCCAGAATAGATTACAATGAGCAGTTCTTC | CASSFRLAGSPRIDYNEQFF
NA | TRBJ2-7 | NA | TRBV19 | TGTGCCAGTAGTATATCTCAGAACTACGAGCAGTACTTC | CASSISQNYEQYF
NA | TRBJ2-7 | NA | TRBV20-1 | TGCAGTGCTAGGGGGGGCGAGCAGTACTTC | CSARGGEQYF
once | TRBJ2-7 | NA | TRBV5-1 | TGCGCCAGCAGCTCTAGGAGGAGGGGCCAGAGCTCCTACGAGCAGTACTTC | CASSSRRRGQSSYEQYF
few | TRBJ1-4 | NA | TRBV27 | TGTGCCAGCAGGATTGGCGAAAAACTGTTTTTT | CASRIGEKLFF
NA | TRBJ1-2 | TRBD1 | TRBV9 | TGTGCCAGCAGCGACCCGGGACAGCGGAACTATGGCTACACCTTC | CASSDPGQRNYGYTF
few | TRBJ2-1 | NA | TRBV21-1 | TGTGCCAGCAGCAAGGGGCCAAGGGGGCAGTTCTTC | CASSKGPRGQFF
once | TRBJ1-5 | TRBD1 | TRBV28 | TGTGCCAGCAGTCAGGACAGGCTCAATCAGCCCCAGCATTTT | CASSQDRLNQPQHF
once | TRBJ1-1 | NA | TRBV25-1 | TGTGCCAGCAGTCCGACGGGGGTCAAGGCTGGTGAAGCTTTCTTT | CASSPTGVKAGEAFF
NA | TRBJ2-7 | NA | TRBV7-9 | TGTGCCAGCAGCTTAGTTGGGGGGTTCCACGAGCAGTACTTC | CASSLVGGFHEQYF
NA | TRBJ2-3 | NA | TRBV27 | TGTGCCAGCAGTTTGGGCGGACACAGCACAGATACGCAGTATTTT | CASSLGGHSTDTQYF
NA | TRBJ2-2 | TRBD2 | TRBV28 | TGTGCCAGCAGTTTTCTGGCGGGAGTCTTAGCAGGGGAGCTGTTTTTT | CASSFLAGVLAGELFF